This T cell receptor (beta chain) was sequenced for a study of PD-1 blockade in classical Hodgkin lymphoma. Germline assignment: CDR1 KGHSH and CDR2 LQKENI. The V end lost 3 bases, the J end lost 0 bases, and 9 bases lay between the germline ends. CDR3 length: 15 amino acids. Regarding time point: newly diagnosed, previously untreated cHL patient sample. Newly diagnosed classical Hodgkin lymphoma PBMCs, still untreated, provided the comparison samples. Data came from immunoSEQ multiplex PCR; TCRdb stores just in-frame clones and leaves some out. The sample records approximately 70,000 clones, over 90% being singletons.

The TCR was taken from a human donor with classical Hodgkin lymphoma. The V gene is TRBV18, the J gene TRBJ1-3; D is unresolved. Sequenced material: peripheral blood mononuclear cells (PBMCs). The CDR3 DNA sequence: TGTGCCAGCTCACCTCAGAAGGGCTCTGGAAACACCATATATTTT. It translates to CASSPQKGSGNTIYF. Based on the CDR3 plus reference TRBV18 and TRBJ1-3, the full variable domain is NAGVMQNPRHLVRRRGQEARLRCSPMKGHSHVYWYRQLPEEGLKFMVYLQKENIIDESGMPKERFSAEFPKEGPSILRIQQVVRGDSAAYFCASSPQKGSGNTIYFGEGSWLTVV.